The sequence of this T cell receptor (beta chain) was determined in a study of cytomegalovirus exposure and HLA in healthy donors. The PCR had 60 Vbeta and 13 Jbeta primers. Sequenced by immunoSEQ multiplex PCR; TCRdb stores in-frame clones only, minus some. This table holds approximately 200,000 clones, around 81% found once. This clone was observed a few times. This CDR3 spans 14 amino acids. V lost 2 bases and J 0 bases, leaving 8 bases between the germline ends. Germline V gene lookup returns CDR1 SGHRS and CDR2 YFSETQ. The receptor was derived from a woman in her late teens or twenties in good health and CMV-seropositive. The chain couples TRBV5-1 to TRBJ1-1; TRBD1 might be the D (5 bases). The sample was PBMCs. CDR3 sequence reads: CASSFQGMNTEAFF. CDR3 sequence (DNA): TGCGCCAGCAGCTTTCAGGGAATGAACACTGAAGCTTTCTTT.